This T cell receptor beta chain was observed in a study of shared clonotypes between healthy human individuals. The study's findings and limits: Large depth notwithstanding, sorted-subset sequencing proved incomplete by rarefaction. Generation probabilities of non-shared clonotypes were lower (relative to those shared by all four donors).

CDR1 and CDR2 from the germline V gene are LNHNV and YYDKDF (reference sequence). V lost 1 base, J lost 1 base, and 3 bases stayed unmatched. This CDR3 comprises 16 residues. The authors distributed each subset's genomic DNA evenly over several immunoSEQ plates. Data came from immunoSEQ multiplex PCR; TCRdb stores just in-frame clones and leaves some out. The sample lists 2 million to 2.5 million clones; just under 95% were seen once. With regard to this clone: Its matching antigen is unknown. Other DNA variants within this sample encode the same CDR3.

Sequencing was carried out using naive CD4+ T cells from PBMCs. This sample's subset: CD45RA+ positively selected. This receptor was obtained from a man aged 18 to 30 in good health. Some clones in this sample may be carry-over from other donors' samples. The genes are TRBV15 and TRBJ2-3; 9 bases align to TRBD2. The DNA for the CDR3 is TGTGCCACCAGCAGAGGAGCGGGAGGAGGCACAGATACGCAGTATTTT. Protein product: CATSRGAGGGTDTQYF.